This T cell receptor (beta chain) came from a study of blood T cells in healthy people across ages. This clonotype was observed a handful of times. The V end lost 5 bases, the J end lost 7 bases, and 18 bases lay between the germline ends. This CDR3 comprises 14 residues. The germline V gene encodes CDR1 LGHDT and CDR2 YNNKEL (reference sequence). A second PCR, run for roughly 6 to 11 cycles, used a sample-barcoded 5' primer plus a J-beta primer mix. TCRdb itself ran the 5' RACE reads through MiXCR, one entry per CDR3 protein. The table includes 1.8 million or so distinct CDR3 sequences, approximately 39% detected once.

Input material: blood. The chain links TRBV3-1 to TRBJ2-7; a weak D match, TRBD1 (5 bases). This receptor was taken from a human donor in good health. The CDR3 protein is CASSSDSRYPEQYF. The CDR3 nucleotides read TGTGCCAGCAGCTCTGACAGCCGATACCCGGAGCAGTACTTC.